This section outlines one T cell receptor (beta chain) sequence together with its context. Its antigen is not identified. This CDR3 is built from 15 residues. V lost 4 bases, J lost 0 bases, and 13 bases lay in between. Germline CDR1 reads SGHDT; CDR2 reads YYEEEE. The PCR employed 60 Vbeta primers together with 13 Jbeta primers. Using immunoSEQ multiplex PCR, the repertoire was profiled, and TCRdb retains in-frame clones only, with some absent. The top ten hold around 1.5% of the sample, which has 200,000 to 250,000 clones, about 83% seen once. This sample was included in a study of cytomegalovirus exposure and HLA in healthy donors. Study in general: Earlier, almost 120 million unique TCR beta sequences were recovered from about 200 million T cells by an analysis. Among approximately 400 genotyped donors, around 82% fell in the Caucasian-associated ancestry cluster. Whole-study results and caveats: Likely technical artifact: a cluster of highly shared sequence variants. The study had only CMV serostatus as immune exposure information.

The chain recombines TRBV5-6 with TRBJ1-2, with D unresolved. The sample consisted of PBMCs. The TCR comes from a girl aged 10-17 years in good health and CMV-seronegative. CDR3: CASSSWAAPNYGYTF. CDR3 DNA sequence: TGTGCCAGCAGCAGCTGGGCAGCACCTAACTATGGCTACACCTTC. Combining the CDR3 with reference TRBV5-6 and TRBJ1-2 gives the whole variable domain DAGVTQSPTHLIKTRGQQVTLRCSPKSGHDTVSWYQQALGQGPQFIFQYYEEEERQRGNFPDRFSGHQFPNYSSELNVNALLLGDSALYLCASSSWAAPNYGYTFGSGTRLTVV.